This T cell receptor beta chain was observed in a study of cytomegalovirus exposure and HLA in healthy donors. Using immunoSEQ multiplex PCR, the repertoire was profiled, and TCRdb retains in-frame clones only, with some absent. This sample has about 330,000 clones, with roughly 90% found just once. CDR1 is SGHDT and CDR2 is YYEEEE in the germline V gene. After removal of 2 bases from V and 6 bases from J, the junction contained 8 bases not matched to a gene. The CDR3 sequence is 16 residues long. This TCR was recovered from a woman between 18 and 30 years old in good health and CMV-seronegative. The J gene is TRBJ2-1, the V gene TRBV5-6, with TRBD2 matching over 10 bases. The sequencing input was PBMCs. The CDR3 DNA reads as TGTGCCAGCAGCTTTAGGCTAGCGGGAGCCGCCAATGAGCAGTTCTTC. This codes for CASSFRLAGAANEQFF.